This TCR beta chain was identified during a study of shared clonotypes between healthy human individuals. The data were produced by immunoSEQ multiplex PCR, yet TCRdb's version contains in-frame clones alone and is incomplete. The table records 2.3 million or so clones, approximately 93% of them present only once. As concerns this clone: This specimen includes other DNA sequences encoding the same CDR3.

Researchers partitioned CD4+ cells into CD45RA+ naive and CD45RA-negative memory subsets. The germline V and J ends were trimmed by 2 bases and 0 bases, with 8 bases remaining between them. Germline CDR1 SQVTM, CDR2 ANQGSEA. This CDR3 comprises 14 residues. The TCR comes from a man aged 18-30 years in good health. Some clones in this sample may be carry-over from other donors' samples. Source material: naive CD4+ T cells from PBMCs. Subset given: CD45RA+ positively selected. This sequence joins TRBV29-1 and TRBJ2-4, with a weak D call TRBD2 (5 bases). CDR3 coding DNA: TGCAGCGTTGAAAGACTACTAGCCAAAAACATTCAGTACTTC. This translates into CSVERLLAKNIQYF.